The present entry profiles one TCR beta chain with its context. These data come from a study of blood T cell repertoires in COVID-19. TCRdb's table, derived via immunoSEQ multiplex PCR, lists solely in-frame clones and lacks some. The sample shows about 230,000 clones, more than 75% of them seen only once. V dropped 1 base and J dropped 3; count of bases not matched to a gene: 13. Germline values: CDR1 SGDLS, CDR2 YYNGEE. The length of the CDR3 is 19 residues. This receptor was identified in a man aged 45-65 years with COVID-19, enrolled during active disease. Sequencing used peripheral blood. The chain couples TRBV9 to TRBJ2-3, with 11 positions matching TRBD1. The CDR3 DNA follows: TGTGCCAGCAGCGTAACAACCCGGGACAGGGGGTTAAGGACAGATACGCAGTATTTT. This translates into CASSVTTRDRGLRTDTQYF.